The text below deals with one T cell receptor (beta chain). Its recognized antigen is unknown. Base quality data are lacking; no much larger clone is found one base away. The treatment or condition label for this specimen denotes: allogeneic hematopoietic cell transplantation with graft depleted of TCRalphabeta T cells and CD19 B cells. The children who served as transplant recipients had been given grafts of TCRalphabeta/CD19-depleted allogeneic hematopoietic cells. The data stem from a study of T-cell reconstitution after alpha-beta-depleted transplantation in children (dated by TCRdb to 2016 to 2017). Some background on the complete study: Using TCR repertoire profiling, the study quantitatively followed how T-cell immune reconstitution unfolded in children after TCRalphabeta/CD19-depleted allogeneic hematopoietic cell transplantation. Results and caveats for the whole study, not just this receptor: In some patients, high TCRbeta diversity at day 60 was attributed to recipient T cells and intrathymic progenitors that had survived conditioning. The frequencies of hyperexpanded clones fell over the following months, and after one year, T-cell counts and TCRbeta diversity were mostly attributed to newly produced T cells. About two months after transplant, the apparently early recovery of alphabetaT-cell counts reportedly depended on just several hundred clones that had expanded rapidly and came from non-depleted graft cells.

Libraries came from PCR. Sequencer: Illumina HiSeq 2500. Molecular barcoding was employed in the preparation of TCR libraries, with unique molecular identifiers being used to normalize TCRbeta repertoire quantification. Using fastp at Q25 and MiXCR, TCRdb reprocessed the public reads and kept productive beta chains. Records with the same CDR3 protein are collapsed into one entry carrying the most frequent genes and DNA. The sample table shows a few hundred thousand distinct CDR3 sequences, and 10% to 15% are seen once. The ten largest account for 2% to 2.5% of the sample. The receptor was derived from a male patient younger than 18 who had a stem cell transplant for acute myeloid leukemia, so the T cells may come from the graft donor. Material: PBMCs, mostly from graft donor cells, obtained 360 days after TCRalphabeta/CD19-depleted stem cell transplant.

Here the CDR3 is given as CAINPGQGLPGELFF. The sequence in DNA is TGTGCCATCAATCCGGGACAGGGCCTGCCCGGGGAGCTGTTTTTT. The sequence links TRBV10-3 to TRBJ2-2; TRBD1 lines up with 9 middle nucleotides. The CDR3 contains 15 residues, cysteine and phenylalanine counted. Solely the CDR3 DNA is kept, with 45 bases framed from the first base. From a lookup of the germline V gene, CDR1 and CDR2 are ENHRY and SYGVKD. For this chain, trimming is 7 bases at the V end and 6 bases at the J end, and the number of junction bases without a gene match is 9.